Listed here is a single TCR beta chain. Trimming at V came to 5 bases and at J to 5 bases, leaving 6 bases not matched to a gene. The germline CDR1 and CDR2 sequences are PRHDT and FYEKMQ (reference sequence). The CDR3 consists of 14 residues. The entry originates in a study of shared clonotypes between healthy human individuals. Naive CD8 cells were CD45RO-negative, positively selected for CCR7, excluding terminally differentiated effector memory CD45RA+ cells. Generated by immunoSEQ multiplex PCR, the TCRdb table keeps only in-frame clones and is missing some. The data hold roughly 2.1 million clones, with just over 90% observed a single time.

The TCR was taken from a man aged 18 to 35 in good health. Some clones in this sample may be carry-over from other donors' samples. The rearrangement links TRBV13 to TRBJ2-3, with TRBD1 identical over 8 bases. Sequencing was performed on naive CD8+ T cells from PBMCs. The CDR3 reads CASSPRGLIDTQYF. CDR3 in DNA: TGTGCCAGCAGCCCCAGGGGGCTTATAGATACGCAGTATTTT.